One and the same sample provided the 20 T cell receptor beta chains below, sequenced in a study of blood T cell repertoires in COVID-19. Assay: immunoSEQ multiplex PCR; the TCRdb copy retains only in-frame clones and omits some. This table holds about 320,000 clones, 75% to 90% found once. The sequenced material came from PBMCs or T cells enriched from blood (not recorded which). These receptors were taken from a man aged 55 to 70 who had recovered from COVID-19.

The rearrangement uses TRBV13 and TRBJ2-1; D perhaps matches TRBD2 (6 bases). Trimming pared 6 bases from V and 0 bases from J, leaving 12 bases between. CDR1 is PRHDT, CDR2 FYEKMQ, per germline (reference sequence). The CDR3 runs to 15 residues. The CDR3 spells CASSPNGGSYNEQFF. In nucleotides, the CDR3 is TGTGCCAGCAGTCCAAACGGGGGCTCCTACAATGAGCAGTTCTTC.

This chain uses TRBV28 with TRBJ2-3; 7 nucleotides line up with TRBD2. Germline CDR1 and CDR2: MDHEN and SYDVKM. This CDR3 region has 18 residues. J was trimmed by 0 bases and V by 0 bases; bases with no gene match: 9. The CDR3: CASSLWPQASGSTDTQYF. The CDR3 DNA reads TGTGCCAGCAGTTTATGGCCCCAAGCTAGCGGAAGCACAGATACGCAGTATTTT.

The chain couples TRBV7-9 to TRBJ2-3; maybe TRBD1 (6 bases). Deletions cut 5 bases from V and 2 bases from J, with 14 bases between. This CDR3 is built from 15 residues. Per germline, CDR1 SEHNR and CDR2 FQNEAQ (reference sequence). CDR3: CASSLTGTPTDTQYF. The CDR3, as DNA: TGTGCCAGCAGCCTAACAGGGACCCCCACAGATACGCAGTATTTT.

The CDR3 DNA sequence: TGTGCCAGCTCCCTTCACAGGGCAGACAATCAGCCCCAGCATTTT. It encodes CASSLHRADNQPQHF. The chain combines TRBV18 with TRBJ1-5; a possible D gene is TRBD1 (6 bases). V was clipped by 6 bases and J by 3 bases, with 15 bases between them. The germline V gene encodes CDR1 KGHSH and CDR2 LQKENI. The CDR3 loop spans 15 amino acids. Complete variable domain (other parts from reference TRBV18 and TRBJ1-5): NAGVMQNPRHLVRRRGQEARLRCSPMKGHSHVYWYRQLPEEGLKFMVYLQKENIIDESGMPKERFSAEFPKEGPSILRIQQVVRGDSAAYFCASSLHRADNQPQHFGDGTRLSIL.

This clone has only one observation. The chain has TRBV28 and TRBJ1-2; D not resolved. V dropped 5 bases and J dropped 2 bases, with 3 bases sitting between them. The CDR3 is 11 amino acids. Germline values: CDR1 MDHEN, CDR2 SYDVKM. This chain's CDR3 is CASSVNYGYTF. CDR3 DNA: TGTGCCAGCAGTGTAAACTATGGCTACACCTTC.

The V call is TRBV15, the J call TRBJ2-3, with TRBD2 matching 8 bases. V shed 1 base, J shed 3 bases, and the junction held 9 bases outside the gene matches. There are 17 residues in the CDR3. CDR1 and CDR2 (germline): LNHNV, YYDKDF (reference sequence). CDR3 coding DNA: TGTGCCACCAGCAGAGGGTCCCCGGGACTAGTGACAGATACGCAGTATTTT. It codes for CATSRGSPGLVTDTQYF.

Note on this clone: In the same sample, other DNA sequences code for this CDR3. The chain joins TRBV5-1 to TRBJ2-5, with D possibly being TRBD1 (5 bases). The CDR3 covers 13 residues. V lost 0 bases and J 2 bases, leaving 5 bases between the germline ends. Germline V lookup: CDR1 SGHRS, CDR2 YFSETQ. The CDR3 spells CASSLEGQETQYF. CDR3 nucleotides: TGCGCCAGCAGCTTGGAGGGGCAAGAGACCCAGTACTTC.

The chain joins TRBV2 to TRBJ2-7, with D uncertain. The CDR3 extends over 14 amino acids. The germline CDR1 and CDR2 sequences are SNHLY and FYNNEI. V lost 5 bases and J 0 bases, leaving 11 bases between the germline ends. The CDR3 here is CASSTSGASYEQYF. In DNA, the CDR3 is TGTGCCAGCAGTACGTCAGGCGCCTCCTACGAGCAGTACTTC.

The rearrangement links TRBV20-1 to TRBJ2-1; D uncertain. Germline CDR1 is DFQATT and CDR2 is SNEGSKA (reference sequence). With 1 base removed from V and 10 bases from J, the gap between germline ends came to 8 bases. This CDR3 contains 11 residues. The CDR3 DNA sequence: TGCAGTGCTAGAGGCGACTCCGAGCAGTTCTTC. Its protein is CSARGDSEQFF.

The chain links TRBV10-1 to TRBJ1-4, with D possibly TRBD1 on 6 matching bases. V was shortened by 4 bases and J by 16 bases, with 22 bases between the two germline ends. This CDR3 comprises 14 residues. CDR1 is WNHNN and CDR2 is SYGVQD in the germline V gene (reference sequence). The CDR3 sequence is CASSGDLQGPQAFF. The CDR3 DNA sequence: TGCGCCAGCAGTGGTGACCTACAGGGCCCTCAGGCGTTTTTT.

This clone came up once. The rearrangement links TRBV5-8 to TRBJ2-1; D might be TRBD1 (6 bases). Looked up from germline, CDR1 is SGHTS and CDR2 is YDEGEE. The CDR3 extends over 15 amino acids. V was clipped by 0 bases and J by 7 bases, with 14 bases between them. The CDR3 bases are TGTGCCAGCAGCTTGGGGGGGCGAGTTACAAATGAGCAGTTCTTC. This gives the protein CASSLGGRVTNEQFF.

V and J are TRBV6-5 and TRBJ1-6; D not certain. The ends were cut back, 0 bases at V and 9 bases at J, with 12 bases in the middle. The germline gives CDR1 MNHEY, CDR2 SVGAGI. This CDR3 spans 15 amino acids. The CDR3 here is CASSYSARRRSPLHF. The CDR3 region has the DNA TGTGCCAGCAGTTACTCGGCACGGAGGCGTTCACCCCTCCACTTT.

V gene TRBV19 combines with J gene TRBJ1-6, with TRBD1 matching 8 bases. Germline assignment: CDR1 LNHDA and CDR2 SQIVND (reference sequence). Trimming cost V 3 bases and J 8 bases; bases outside gene matches: 3. The CDR3 length is 14 residues. The CDR3 is CASSIQGAYSPLHF. Written as DNA, the CDR3 is TGTGCCAGTAGTATTCAGGGGGCGTATTCACCCCTCCACTTT.

The chain has TRBV7-9 and TRBJ1-1, with 7 bases matching TRBD1. The CDR3 is 15 amino acids. The trim removed 3 bases at V and 6 bases at J, leaving 10 bases unmatched. From germline, CDR1 is SEHNR and CDR2 FQNEAQ (reference sequence). The CDR3 spells CASSFPGQVGSEAFF. CDR3 bases: TGTGCCAGCAGCTTCCCCGGACAGGTGGGCTCTGAAGCTTTCTTT.

This chain joins TRBV19 and TRBJ1-1, with a weak D call TRBD1 (5 bases). CDR1 and CDR2 from the germline V gene are LNHDA and SQIVND (reference sequence). The CDR3 runs to 14 residues. V gave up 1 base and J gave up 5 bases, with 11 bases separating them. The CDR3 here is CASSIGTPGTEAFF. DNA for the CDR3: TGTGCCAGTAGTATAGGCACCCCAGGGACTGAAGCTTTCTTT. The full variable domain, with the rest looked up from reference TRBV19 and TRBJ1-1, is DGGITQSPKYLFRKEGQNVTLSCEQNLNHDAMYWYRQDPGQGLRLIYYSQIVNDFQKGDIAEGYSVSREKKESFPLTVTSAQKNPTAFYLCASSIGTPGTEAFFGQGTRLTVV.

The chain employs TRBV2 and TRBJ1-5; D is undetermined. CDR3 length: 15 amino acids. Trimming took off 2 bases at V and 2 bases at J, with 10 bases between the two ends. Germline V lookup: CDR1 SNHLY, CDR2 FYNNEI. CDR3 nucleotide sequence: TGTGCCAGCAGTGAATACCGTCAGGGCAATCAGCCCCAGCATTTT. Residues: CASSEYRQGNQPQHF.

This clone was detected only a few times. V usage is TRBV10-3 and J usage is TRBJ2-7; TRBD1 agrees at 7 bases. Trimming at V came to 3 bases and at J to 1 base, leaving 6 bases not matched to a gene. The CDR3 is made up of 15 amino acids. Germline CDR1 is ENHRY and CDR2 is SYGVKD. CDR3 nucleotides: TGTGCCATCAGTGAAAACAGGGGCTGGTCCTACGAGCAGTACTTC. Its protein product is CAISENRGWSYEQYF.

The chain uses TRBV11-3 and TRBJ2-2; 12 bases map to TRBD2. The CDR3 is 14 residues long. CDR1 is SGHNT, CDR2 YENEEA, per germline. V trimming: 5 bases; J trimming: 9 bases; junction bases outside the gene matches: 4. In nucleotides, the CDR3 is TGTGCCAGCAGCCCTCTAGCGGGAGGGAGGGAGCTGTTTTTT. Amino acid sequence: CASSPLAGGRELFF.

This rearrangement joins TRBV18 to TRBJ2-4; D perhaps matches TRBD2 (7 bases). This CDR3 comprises 14 residues. The ends were cut back, 0 bases at V and 8 bases at J, with 11 bases in the middle. Germline V CDR1 and CDR2: KGHSH, LQKENI. This chain's CDR3 is CASSPPRGGDIQYF. In nucleotides, the CDR3 is TGTGCCAGCTCACCACCGAGGGGGGGAGACATTCAGTACTTC.

The rearrangement uses TRBV5-1 and TRBJ1-5; a weak D match, TRBD1 (5 bases). This CDR3 is 15 amino acids long. Trimming stripped 0 bases from V and 1 base from J, with 8 bases between. From germline, CDR1 is SGHRS and CDR2 YFSETQ. The CDR3, as DNA: TGCGCCAGCAGCTTGGACGGGGGGAGCAATCAGCCCCAGCATTTT. As protein: CASSLDGGSNQPQHF.